The 15 T cell receptor beta chains listed next were all sequenced from one sample in a study of blood T cells in healthy people across ages. The second PCR ran about 6 to 12 cycles with a sample-barcoded 5' primer and J-beta primers. TCRdb processed the 5' RACE reads anew with MiXCR; each CDR3 protein has one entry. This table has hundreds of thousands of distinct CDR3 sequences, 40% to 45% appearing once. Sequencing was done on a sample of blood. The source is a man at least 80 years old in good health.

At least ten counts were recorded for this clonotype. CDR3 coding DNA: TGCGCCAGCAGCTTGGCCGAGACAACCTACGAGCAGTACTTC. As protein: CASSLAETTYEQYF. The chain joins TRBV5-1 to TRBJ2-7; D gene unclear. Looked up from germline, CDR1 is SGHRS and CDR2 is YFSETQ. V lost 0 bases to trimming and J lost 2 bases, with 9 bases between them. This CDR3 spans 14 amino acids.

Note on this clonotype: A much larger clone lies a single base off, so this may be a read error. The rearrangement uses TRBV20-1 and TRBJ2-3; 7 bases are shared with TRBD2. V gave up 6 bases and J gave up 5 bases; unmatched junction bases: 14. The CDR3 has 15 residues. CDR1 and CDR2 (germline): DFQATT, SNEGSKA (reference sequence). The CDR3 here is CSADPSAGVKDTQYF. As DNA, the CDR3 is TGCAGTGCAGACCCCTCCGCGGGAGTAAAAGATACGCAGTATTTT.

The chain couples TRBV28 to TRBJ1-6; D is uncertain. The germline CDR1 and CDR2 sequences are MDHEN and SYDVKM. Trimming took 7 bases from V and 7 from J, leaving 14 bases between them. CDR3 length: 14 amino acids. Written as DNA, the CDR3 is TGTGCCAGCATCCTCACGTCCCGAAATTCACCCCTCCACTTT. This gives the protein CASILTSRNSPLHF. Drawing the rest from reference TRBV28 and TRBJ1-6, the complete variable domain is DVKVTQSSRYLVKRTGEKVFLECVQDMDHENMFWYRQDPGLGLRLIYFSYDVKMKEKGDIPEGYSVSREKKERFSLILESASTNQTSMYLCASILTSRNSPLHFGNGTRLTVT.

This chain connects TRBV5-1 to TRBJ1-1, with D possibly TRBD1 on 6 matching bases. V lost 3 bases, J lost 6 bases, and 12 bases lay in between. The CDR3 is 13 amino acids. Per the germline V gene, CDR1 is SGHRS and CDR2 is YFSETQ. The CDR3 DNA follows: TGCGCCAGCAGCTGGAAAGAGGGGGCTGAAGCTTTCTTT. It translates to CASSWKEGAEAFF.

The V gene is TRBV5-1, the J gene TRBJ2-1; D might be TRBD1 or TRBD2, each matching 7 bases. Germline V lookup: CDR1 SGHRS, CDR2 YFSETQ. This CDR3 is 14 amino acids long. Trimming left V 4 bases short and J 3 bases short, with 11 bases between. Here the CDR3 reads CASSTGDYYNEQFF. In DNA form, the CDR3 reads TGCGCCAGCAGCACAGGGGACTACTACAATGAGCAGTTCTTC.

This clonotype showed up just a few times. This rearrangement joins TRBV20-1 to TRBJ2-3; TRBD2 is a possible D gene (5 bases). The V and J ends lost 3 bases and 2 bases respectively, with 15 bases between them. The CDR3 runs 15 residues. Germline CDR1 reads DFQATT; CDR2 reads SNEGSKA (reference sequence). CDR3 residues: CSASERSSNTDTQYF. The DNA for the CDR3 is TGCAGTGCTAGCGAGCGGAGCTCAAACACAGATACGCAGTATTTT.

This chain links TRBV25-1 with TRBJ2-4, with D hard to call. This CDR3 spans 17 amino acids. Trimming pared 1 base from V and 4 bases from J, leaving 17 bases between. CDR1 and CDR2 (germline): MGHDK, SYGVNS. CDR3 loop: CASSESVSGESKNIQYF. In DNA form, the CDR3 reads TGTGCCAGCAGTGAATCGGTGTCAGGAGAATCAAAAAACATTCAGTACTTC. Combining the CDR3 with reference TRBV25-1 and TRBJ2-4 gives the whole variable domain EADIYQTPRYLVIGTGKKITLECSQTMGHDKMYWYQQDPGMELHLIHYSYGVNSTEKGDLSSESTVSRIRTEHFPLTLESARPSHTSQYLCASSESVSGESKNIQYFGAGTRLSVL.

This clonotype was picked up many times. The rearrangement links TRBV5-5 to TRBJ2-5; TRBD2 matches 8 bases. Trimming at V came to 6 bases and at J to 5 bases, leaving 12 bases not matched to a gene. CDR3 length equals 15 residues. CDR1 and CDR2 (germline): SGHKS, YYEKEE (reference sequence). The CDR3 loop is CASTKGPGGTETQYF. DNA for the CDR3: TGTGCCAGCACAAAGGGGCCGGGGGGGACGGAGACCCAGTACTTC.

In the case of this clonotype: This may arise from a read error, as a much more abundant clone is one base away. The chain has TRBV29-1 and TRBJ2-3; 11 bases fit TRBD2. Germline values: CDR1 SQVTM, CDR2 ANQGSEA. The CDR3 covers 16 residues. CDR3: CSVDGPGLADTDTRYF. The CDR3 DNA reads as TGCAGCGTTGACGGCCCGGGACTAGCGGACACAGATACGCGGTATTTT.

This clonotype was counted between two and nine times. The chain carries TRBV20-1 and TRBJ2-6, with D unresolved. Germline V CDR1 and CDR2: DFQATT, SNEGSKA (reference sequence). V lost 3 bases and J lost 0, with 15 bases in between. The CDR3 extends over 17 amino acids. In nucleotides, the CDR3 is TGCAGTGCTAGCCCACTCGTGGATAACTCTGGGGCCAACGTCCTGACTTTC. Encoded protein: CSASPLVDNSGANVLTF.

As to this clonotype: At one boundary the junction diverges from the germline segment, which might be a read error. The chain joins TRBV20-1 to TRBJ2-5; maybe TRBD2 (6 bases). This CDR3 has 15 residues. Germline-derived CDR1 and CDR2 are DFQATT and SNEGSKA (reference sequence). The CDR3 DNA is TGCAGTGCTAGAGATCCGGCGGGGAGACAAGAGGCCCAGTACTTC. This sequence encodes CSARDPAGRQEAQYF.

The CDR3 bases are TGCAGCGTTGTCGACAGCCACAATCAGCCCCAGCATTTT. It yields the protein CSVVDSHNQPQHF. The chain couples TRBV29-1 to TRBJ1-5; D is perhaps TRBD1 (5 bases). This CDR3 comprises 13 residues. CDR1 and CDR2 from the germline V gene are SQVTM and ANQGSEA. Trimming removed 4 bases from V and 3 bases from J, with 10 bases in between.

As to this clonotype: At one end the junction does not follow the germline gene, possibly because of a read error. The rearrangement links TRBV6-5 to TRBJ1-2; tentative D call: TRBD1 (5 bases). Germline CDR1 and CDR2: MNHEY and SVGAGI. This CDR3 region has 14 residues. CDR3 loop: CARRKTGTNYSYTF. The CDR3 DNA is TGTGCCCGCAGAAAAACCGGGACGAACTATAGCTACACCTTC.

This clonotype was found many times. The rearrangement joins TRBV12-3 or TRBV12-4 to TRBJ2-1; 8 bases line up with TRBD1. The CDR3 is 16 residues long. V was pared by 6 bases and J by 1 base, with 8 bases of the junction left unmatched. The CDR3 DNA reads TGTGCCAGCAGCCTCGGGACAGGACAATCCTACAATGAGCAGTTCTTC. Its translation is CASSLGTGQSYNEQFF.

The chain is built from TRBV4-3 and TRBJ2-1; 7 nucleotides agree with TRBD2. V was clipped by 0 bases and J by 9 bases; unmatched bases: 5. The CDR3 has 14 residues. Germline V CDR1 and CDR2: LGHNA, YSLEER. This CDR3 reads CASSQDGGVGEQFF. CDR3 DNA: TGCGCCAGCAGCCAAGATGGGGGGGTGGGTGAGCAGTTCTTC.